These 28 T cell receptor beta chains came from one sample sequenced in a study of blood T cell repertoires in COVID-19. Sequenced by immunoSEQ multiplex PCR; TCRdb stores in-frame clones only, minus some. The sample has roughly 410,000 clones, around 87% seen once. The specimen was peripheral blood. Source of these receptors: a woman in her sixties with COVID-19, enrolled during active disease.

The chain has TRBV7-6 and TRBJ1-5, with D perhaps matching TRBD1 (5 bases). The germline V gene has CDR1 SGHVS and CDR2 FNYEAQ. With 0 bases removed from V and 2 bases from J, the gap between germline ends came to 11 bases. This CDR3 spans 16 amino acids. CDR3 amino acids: CASSLAGQGGNQPQHF. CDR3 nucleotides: TGTGCCAGCAGCTTAGCGGGCCAGGGCGGCAATCAGCCCCAGCATTTT.

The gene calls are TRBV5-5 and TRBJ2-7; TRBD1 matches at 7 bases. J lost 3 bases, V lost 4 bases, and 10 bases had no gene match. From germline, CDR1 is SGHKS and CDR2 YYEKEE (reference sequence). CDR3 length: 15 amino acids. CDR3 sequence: CASSSRDSFNYEQYF. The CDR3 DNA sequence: TGTGCCAGCAGCAGTCGGGACAGTTTCAACTACGAGCAGTACTTC.

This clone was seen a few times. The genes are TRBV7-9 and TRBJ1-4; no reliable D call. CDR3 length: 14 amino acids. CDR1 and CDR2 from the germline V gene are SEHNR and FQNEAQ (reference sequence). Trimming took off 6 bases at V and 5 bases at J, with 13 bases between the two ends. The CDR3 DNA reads TGTGCCAGCAGTTTCAGGAAGGAAAATGAAAAACTGTTTTTT. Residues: CASSFRKENEKLFF.

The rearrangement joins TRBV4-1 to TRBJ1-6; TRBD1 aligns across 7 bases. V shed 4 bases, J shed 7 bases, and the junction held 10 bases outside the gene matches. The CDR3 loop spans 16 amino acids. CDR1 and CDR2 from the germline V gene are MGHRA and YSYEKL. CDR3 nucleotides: TGCGCCAGCAGCCGCCCTCAGGCGACAGGGAATTCACCCCTCCACTTT. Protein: CASSRPQATGNSPLHF.

CDR3 amino acids: CASSPEGRARQNQPQHF. The CDR3 DNA is TGTGCCAGCTCACCAGAGGGGAGGGCACGCCAAAATCAGCCCCAGCATTTT. The chain carries TRBV18 and TRBJ1-5; D possibly corresponds to TRBD1 (5 bases). The V end was cut by 2 bases, the J end by 4 bases, with 18 bases between. Germline V CDR1 and CDR2: KGHSH, LQKENI. The CDR3 loop spans 17 amino acids.

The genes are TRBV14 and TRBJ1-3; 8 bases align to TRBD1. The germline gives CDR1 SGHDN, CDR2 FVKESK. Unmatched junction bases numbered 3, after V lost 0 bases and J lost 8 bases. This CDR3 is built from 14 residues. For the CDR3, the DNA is TGTGCCAGCAGCCAAGATGGACAGGGATACACCATATATTTT. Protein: CASSQDGQGYTIYF.

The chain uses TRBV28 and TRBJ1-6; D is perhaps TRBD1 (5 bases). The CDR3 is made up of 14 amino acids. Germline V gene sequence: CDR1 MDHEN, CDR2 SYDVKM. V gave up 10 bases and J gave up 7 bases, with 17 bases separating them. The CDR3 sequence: CANRPSEGNSPLHF. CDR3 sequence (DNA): TGTGCCAATCGACCTTCGGAGGGGAATTCACCCCTCCACTTT.

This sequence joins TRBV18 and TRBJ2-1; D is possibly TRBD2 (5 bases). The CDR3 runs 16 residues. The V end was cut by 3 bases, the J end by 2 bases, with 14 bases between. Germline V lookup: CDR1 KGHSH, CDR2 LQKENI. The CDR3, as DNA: TGTGCCAGCTCACCTCGGGGAGTCGGTCCCTACAATGAGCAGTTCTTC. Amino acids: CASSPRGVGPYNEQFF.

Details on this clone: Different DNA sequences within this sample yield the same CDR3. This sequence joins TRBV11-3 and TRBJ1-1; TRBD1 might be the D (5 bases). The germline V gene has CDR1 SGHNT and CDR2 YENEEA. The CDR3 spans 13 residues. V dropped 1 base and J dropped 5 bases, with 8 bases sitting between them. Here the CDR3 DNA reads TGTGCCAGCAGCTTAGCCCGGGGGACTGAAGCTTTCTTT. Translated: CASSLARGTEAFF. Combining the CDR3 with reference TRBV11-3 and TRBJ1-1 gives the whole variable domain EAGVVQSPRYKIIEKKQPVAFWCNPISGHNTLYWYLQNLGQGPELLIRYENEEAVDDSQLPKDRFSAERLKGVDSTLKIQPAELGDSAVYLCASSLARGTEAFFGQGTRLTVV.

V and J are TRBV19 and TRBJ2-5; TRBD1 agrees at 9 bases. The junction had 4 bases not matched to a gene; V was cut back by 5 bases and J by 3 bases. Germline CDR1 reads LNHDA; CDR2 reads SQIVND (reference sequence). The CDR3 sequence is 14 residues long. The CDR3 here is CASSRDRAKETQYF. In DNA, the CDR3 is TGTGCCAGTAGTCGGGACAGGGCGAAAGAGACCCAGTACTTC.

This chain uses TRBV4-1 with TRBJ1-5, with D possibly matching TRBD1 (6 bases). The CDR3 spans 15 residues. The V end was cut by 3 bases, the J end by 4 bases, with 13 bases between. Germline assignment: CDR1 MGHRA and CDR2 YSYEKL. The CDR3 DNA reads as TGCGCCAGCAGCCAGCCGGGACATCCAAATCAGCCCCAGCATTTT. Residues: CASSQPGHPNQPQHF.

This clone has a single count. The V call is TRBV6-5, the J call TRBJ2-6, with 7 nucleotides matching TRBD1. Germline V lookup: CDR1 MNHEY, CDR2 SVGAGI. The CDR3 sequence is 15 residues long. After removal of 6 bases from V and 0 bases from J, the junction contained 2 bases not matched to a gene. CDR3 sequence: CASRRDSSGANVLTF. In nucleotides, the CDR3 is TGTGCCAGCAGACGGGACAGCTCTGGGGCCAACGTCCTGACTTTC.

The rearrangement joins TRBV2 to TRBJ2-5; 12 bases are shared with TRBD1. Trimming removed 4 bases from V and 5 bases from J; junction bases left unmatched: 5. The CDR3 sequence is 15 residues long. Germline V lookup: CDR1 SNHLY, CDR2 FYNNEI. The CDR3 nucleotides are TGTGCCAGCAGTGGGGGACAGGGGGCTGCGGAGACCCAGTACTTC. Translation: CASSGGQGAAETQYF.

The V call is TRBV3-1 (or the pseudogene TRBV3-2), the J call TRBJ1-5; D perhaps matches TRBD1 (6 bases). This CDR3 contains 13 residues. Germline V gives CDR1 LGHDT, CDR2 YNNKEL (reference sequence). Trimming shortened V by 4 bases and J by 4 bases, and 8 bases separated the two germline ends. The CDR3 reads CASSPGQNQPQHF. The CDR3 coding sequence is TGTGCCAGCAGCCCCGGACAGAATCAGCCCCAGCATTTT.

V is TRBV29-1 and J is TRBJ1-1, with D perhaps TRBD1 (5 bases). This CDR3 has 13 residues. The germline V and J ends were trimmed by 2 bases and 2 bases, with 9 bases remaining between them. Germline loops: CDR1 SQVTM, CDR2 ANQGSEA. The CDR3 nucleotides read TGCAGCGTTGAACCGGGGGGAAACACTGAAGCTTTCTTT. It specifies CSVEPGGNTEAFF.

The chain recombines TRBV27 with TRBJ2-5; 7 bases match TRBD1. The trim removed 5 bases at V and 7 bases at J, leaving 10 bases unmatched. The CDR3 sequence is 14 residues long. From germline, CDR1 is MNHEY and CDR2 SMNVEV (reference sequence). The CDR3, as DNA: TGTGCCAGCAGTCCCTCAGGGGGTGGAGGGACCCAGTACTTC. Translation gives CASSPSGGGGTQYF.

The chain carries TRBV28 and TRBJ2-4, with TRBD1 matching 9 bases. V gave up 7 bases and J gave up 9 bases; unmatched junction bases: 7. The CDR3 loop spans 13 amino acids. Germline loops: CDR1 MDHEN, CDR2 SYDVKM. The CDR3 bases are TGTGCCAGCATCCCGACAGGGGGGCGCATTCAGTACTTC. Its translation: CASIPTGGRIQYF.

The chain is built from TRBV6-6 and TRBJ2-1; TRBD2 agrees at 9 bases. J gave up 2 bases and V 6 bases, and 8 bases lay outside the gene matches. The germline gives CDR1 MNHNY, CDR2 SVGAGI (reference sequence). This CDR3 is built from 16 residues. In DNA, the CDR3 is TGTGCCAGCAGCCCGAGCGGGGGGCGCCCCTACAATGAGCAGTTCTTC. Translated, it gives CASSPSGGRPYNEQFF.

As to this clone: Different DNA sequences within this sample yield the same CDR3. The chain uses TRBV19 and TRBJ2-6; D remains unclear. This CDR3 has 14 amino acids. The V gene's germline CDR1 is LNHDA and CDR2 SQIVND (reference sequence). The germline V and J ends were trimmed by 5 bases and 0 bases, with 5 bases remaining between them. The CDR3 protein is CASSFSSGANVLTF. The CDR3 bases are TGTGCCAGTAGTTTCTCCTCTGGGGCCAACGTCCTGACTTTC.

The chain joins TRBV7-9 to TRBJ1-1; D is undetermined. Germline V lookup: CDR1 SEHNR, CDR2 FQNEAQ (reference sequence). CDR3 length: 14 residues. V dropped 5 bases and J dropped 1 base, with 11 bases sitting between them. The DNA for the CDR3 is TGTGCCAGCAGCCGCCTGGGGAGGAACACTGAAGCTTTCTTT. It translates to CASSRLGRNTEAFF.

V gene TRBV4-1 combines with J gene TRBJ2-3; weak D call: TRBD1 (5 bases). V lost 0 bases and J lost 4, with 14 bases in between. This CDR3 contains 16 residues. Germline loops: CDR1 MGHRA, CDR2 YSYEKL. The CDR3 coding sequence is TGCGCCAGCAGCCAAGAGTCGACAGTTCGTCCAGATACGCAGTATTTT. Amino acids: CASSQESTVRPDTQYF.

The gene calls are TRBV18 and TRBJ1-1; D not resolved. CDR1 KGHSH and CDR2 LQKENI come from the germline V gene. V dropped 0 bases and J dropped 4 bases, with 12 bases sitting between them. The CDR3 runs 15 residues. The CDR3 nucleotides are TGTGCCAGCTCACCACCTCTAATCTCTGGCACTGAAGCTTTCTTT. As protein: CASSPPLISGTEAFF.

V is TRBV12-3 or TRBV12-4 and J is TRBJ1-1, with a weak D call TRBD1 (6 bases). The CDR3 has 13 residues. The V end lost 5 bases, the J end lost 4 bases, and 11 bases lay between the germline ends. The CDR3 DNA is TGTGCCAGCAGTGCGCAGGGGTTCACTGAAGCTTTCTTT. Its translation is CASSAQGFTEAFF.

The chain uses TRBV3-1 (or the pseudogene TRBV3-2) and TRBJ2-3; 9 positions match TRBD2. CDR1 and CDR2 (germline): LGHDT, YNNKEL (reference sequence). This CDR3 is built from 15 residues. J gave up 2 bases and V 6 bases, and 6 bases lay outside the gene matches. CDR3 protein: CASSRGGAHTDTQYF. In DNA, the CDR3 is TGTGCCAGCAGTCGCGGGGGGGCGCACACAGATACGCAGTATTTT.

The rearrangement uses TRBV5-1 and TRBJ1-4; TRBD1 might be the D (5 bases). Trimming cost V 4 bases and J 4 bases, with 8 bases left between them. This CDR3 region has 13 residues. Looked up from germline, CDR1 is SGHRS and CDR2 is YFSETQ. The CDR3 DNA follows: TGCGCCAGCAGCCCGACAGTTAATGAAAAACTGTTTTTT. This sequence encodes CASSPTVNEKLFF.

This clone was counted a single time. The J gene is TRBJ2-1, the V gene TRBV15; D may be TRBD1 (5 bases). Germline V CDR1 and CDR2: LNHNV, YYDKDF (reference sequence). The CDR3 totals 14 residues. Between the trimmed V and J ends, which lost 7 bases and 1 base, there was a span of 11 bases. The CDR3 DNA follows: TGTGCCACCACCCTAGGGGCGTCCTACAATGAGCAGTTCTTC. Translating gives CATTLGASYNEQFF.

CDR3 sequence (DNA): TGTGCCAGCAGCCCGGGGCTAGCGGGGGGCCCCTACGAGCAGTACTTC. Its translation: CASSPGLAGGPYEQYF. The V and J genes are TRBV13 and TRBJ2-7, with 11 bases fitting TRBD2. The germline V gene encodes CDR1 PRHDT and CDR2 FYEKMQ (reference sequence). Trimming removed 5 bases from V and 2 bases from J; junction bases left unmatched: 8. CDR3 length: 16 residues.

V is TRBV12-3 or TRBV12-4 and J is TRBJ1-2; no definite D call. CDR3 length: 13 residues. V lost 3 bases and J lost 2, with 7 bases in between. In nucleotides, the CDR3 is TGTGCCAGCAGTTTTGGACTGAACTATGGCTACACCTTC. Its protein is CASSFGLNYGYTF.